One and the same sample provided the 8 T cell receptor beta chains below, sequenced in a study of blood T cell repertoires in COVID-19. The protocol was immunoSEQ multiplex PCR, while the TCRdb copy is restricted to in-frame clones and leaves out a portion. The data show around 150,000 clones, more than 65% seen once. The sample consisted of peripheral blood. Receptors originate from a woman at least 80 years old with acute or convalescent COVID-19.

The V call is TRBV5-8, the J call TRBJ1-5; 7 bases align to TRBD1. With V trimmed by 2 bases and J by 3 bases, 5 bases remained unmatched. The CDR3 has 15 amino acids. CDR1 SGHTS and CDR2 YDEGEE come from the germline V gene. CDR3 sequence reads: CASSFTGVNNQPQHF. The CDR3 region has the DNA TGTGCCAGCAGCTTTACAGGGGTGAACAATCAGCCCCAGCATTTT. The full variable domain, in which reference TRBV5-8 and TRBJ1-5 provide the parts outside the CDR3, is EAGVTQSPTHLIKTRGQQATLRCSPISGHTSVYWYQQALGLGLQFLLWYDEGEERNRGNFPPRFSGRQFPNYSSELNVNALELEDSALYLCASSFTGVNNQPQHFGDGTRLSIL.

For the CDR3, the DNA is TGTGCCAGCAGCCCCTCTGGGGGCGTACGCAACAATCAGCCCCAGCATTTT. Translated: CASSPSGGVRNNQPQHF. J is TRBJ1-5 and V is TRBV5-5, with a tentative D call TRBD1 (6 bases). The V and J ends lost 4 bases and 3 bases respectively, with 20 bases between them. The CDR3 is 17 residues long. Germline V gene lookup returns CDR1 SGHKS and CDR2 YYEKEE (reference sequence).

J is TRBJ1-2 and V is TRBV28; D call uncertain. The length of the CDR3 is 15 residues. Germline V gives CDR1 MDHEN, CDR2 SYDVKM. V gave up 7 bases and J gave up 0 bases, with 15 bases separating them. CDR3 sequence: CASMLPKGANYGYTF. Here the CDR3 DNA reads TGTGCCAGCATGTTACCCAAGGGAGCTAACTATGGCTACACCTTC.

This clone showed up just a few times. The chain combines TRBV6-5 with TRBJ1-2; D is perhaps TRBD1 (5 bases). CDR3 length equals 15 residues. Germline V gives CDR1 MNHEY, CDR2 SVGAGI. V lost 6 bases, J lost 0 bases, and 14 bases lay in between. The CDR3 protein is CASRYGHLANYGYTF. The CDR3 nucleotides read TGTGCCAGCAGGTACGGACATCTAGCTAACTATGGCTACACCTTC.

The chain joins TRBV19 to TRBJ2-7; 8 bases agree with TRBD1. CDR1 LNHDA and CDR2 SQIVND come from the germline V gene (reference sequence). This CDR3 is 16 amino acids long. The junction had 11 bases not matched to a gene; V was cut back by 5 bases and J by 2 bases. The CDR3 loop is CASSPRDRPSAYEQYF. The CDR3 nucleotides are TGTGCCAGTAGTCCCCGGGACAGGCCCTCAGCCTACGAGCAGTACTTC.

The chain recombines TRBV5-1 with TRBJ2-1, with 13 bases lining up with TRBD2. V shed 4 bases, J shed 2 bases, and the junction held 6 bases outside the gene matches. Germline CDR1 is SGHRS and CDR2 is YFSETQ. The CDR3 runs 17 residues. The CDR3 DNA reads as TGCGCCAGCAGCGACGGGACTAGCGGGGCCGCCTACAATGAGCAGTTCTTC. It translates to CASSDGTSGAAYNEQFF.

V and J are TRBV6-6 and TRBJ2-7; D possibly corresponds to TRBD2 (6 bases). Germline lookup yields CDR1 MNHNY and CDR2 SVGAGI (reference sequence). Between the trimmed V and J ends, which lost 2 bases and 2 bases, there was a span of 13 bases. The CDR3 loop spans 15 amino acids. CDR3 sequence reads: CASSYGLAPPYEQYF. In DNA, the CDR3 is TGTGCCAGCAGTTACGGCCTAGCGCCGCCCTACGAGCAGTACTTC.

V usage is TRBV7-4 and J usage is TRBJ2-2; 7 positions match TRBD1. Germline trimming cut 5 bases from V and 2 bases from J; bases unmatched to any gene: 11. From germline, CDR1 is SGHVT and CDR2 SQSDAQ. This CDR3 has 17 amino acids. The CDR3 DNA reads as TGTGCCAGCAGCGCAAGCCAAGGGACAGCTAACACCGGGGAGCTGTTTTTT. Translated: CASSASQGTANTGELFF.